The 25 T cell receptor beta chains given below trace back to one sample, sequenced in a study of vaccination and CD4 T cells after COVID-19. The treatment was: approximately nine-day PBMC culture with coronavirus spike peptide pools or control peptides (ViraFEST assay). Sequencing of DNA taken from cultured CD4+ T cells relied on the Oncomine TCR Beta short-read assay. TCRdb fed the PCR reads into MiXCR, producing one record per CDR3 protein. This table holds 19,000 or so distinct CDR3 sequences, more than 70% found once. Their antigens are not known. The source was CD4+ T cells from blood, cultured in vitro, collected after SARS-CoV-2 vaccination. Source of these receptors: a human donor who received a COVID-19 vaccine.

The genes are TRBV19 and TRBJ2-7, with D possibly TRBD2 on 5 matching bases. Looked up from germline, CDR1 is LNHDA and CDR2 is SQIVND (reference sequence). Trimming cost V 2 bases and J 6 bases, with 14 bases left between them. The CDR3 runs to 14 residues. In DNA form, the CDR3 reads TGTGCCAGTAGTATATCGGGATTCAAAAGCGAGCAGTACTTC. Protein sequence: CASSISGFKSEQYF.

The rearrangement uses TRBV12-3 or TRBV12-4 and TRBJ2-1; possible D gene TRBD1, 6 bases. V lost 4 bases to trimming and J lost 0 bases, with 13 bases between them. The CDR3 contains 16 residues. This chain's CDR3 is CASSSTGPSSYNEQFF. Written as DNA, the CDR3 is TGTGCCAGCAGTTCCACAGGGCCAAGCTCCTACAATGAGCAGTTCTTC.

V is TRBV19 and J is TRBJ1-5; D perhaps matches TRBD1 (5 bases). There are 13 residues in the CDR3. Germline CDR1 and CDR2: LNHDA and SQIVND (reference sequence). V shed 8 bases and J shed 4 bases, with 12 bases lying between them. Here the CDR3 reads CASSGRINQPQHF. In nucleotides, the CDR3 is TGTGCCAGTTCGGGACGGATAAATCAGCCCCAGCATTTT. Full variable domain (missing parts from reference TRBV19 and TRBJ1-5): DGGITQSPKYLFRKEGQNVTLSCEQNLNHDAMYWYRQDPGQGLRLIYYSQIVNDFQKGDIAEGYSVSREKKESFPLTVTSAQKNPTAFYLCASSGRINQPQHFGDGTRLSIL.

This sequence joins TRBV20-1 and TRBJ2-3, with a weak D call TRBD2 (5 bases). The CDR3 runs 13 residues. Germline CDR1 DFQATT, CDR2 SNEGSKA (reference sequence). The V end was cut by 4 bases, the J end by 4 bases, with 12 bases between. This CDR3 reads CSANIGLPDTQYF. The CDR3 nucleotides read TGCAGTGCTAACATTGGACTCCCAGATACGCAGTATTTT.

The chain joins TRBV19 to TRBJ1-1; maybe TRBD1 (5 bases). Trimming removed 1 base from V and 2 bases from J, with 23 bases in between. The CDR3 loop spans 19 amino acids. The germline CDR1 and CDR2 sequences are LNHDA and SQIVND (reference sequence). CDR3 sequence (DNA): TGTGCCAGTAGTATAGGCGTCGTCCGAGGGTTCGGGGGTAACACTGAAGCTTTCTTT. Its protein product is CASSIGVVRGFGGNTEAFF.

This clonotype was found a few times. The V gene is TRBV6-1, the J gene TRBJ1-5, with D tentatively TRBD1 (6 bases). This CDR3 contains 14 residues. CDR1 is MNHNS and CDR2 is SASEGT in the germline V gene. Trimming pared 6 bases from V and 6 bases from J, leaving 15 bases between. In DNA, the CDR3 is TGTGCCAGCAGGGGGAGGGGGGCGGCTCAGCCCCAGCATTTT. The encoded protein is CASRGRGAAQPQHF.

The V call is TRBV12-3 or TRBV12-4, the J call TRBJ2-7; no clear D gene. V was pared by 6 bases and J by 9 bases, with 18 bases between. The CDR3 runs to 13 residues. The CDR3 coding sequence is TGTGCCAGCAGACGCGACGGAAGTTGGCGGCAGTACTTC. Amino acid sequence: CASRRDGSWRQYF.

The chain carries TRBV12-3 or TRBV12-4 and TRBJ2-5, with D hard to call. Trimming left V 3 bases short and J 4 bases short, with 6 bases between. CDR3 size: 12 residues. The CDR3 loop is CASSLSRETQYF. The CDR3 DNA reads TGTGCCAGCAGTTTGAGCCGAGAGACCCAGTACTTC.

The rearrangement joins TRBV30 to TRBJ2-3; 10 bases are a match to TRBD2. After removal of 1 base from V and 3 bases from J, the junction contained 13 bases not matched to a gene. From germline, CDR1 is GTSNPN and CDR2 SVGIG (reference sequence). CDR3 length equals 18 residues. The CDR3 DNA reads as TGTGCCTGGAGTGCCATGCTAGCGGGGGACGGGGCGACAGATACGCAGTATTTT. This encodes CAWSAMLAGDGATDTQYF.

The chain employs TRBV2 and TRBJ1-2, with TRBD1 matching 7 bases. The germline V gene encodes CDR1 SNHLY and CDR2 FYNNEI. The junction had 6 bases not matched to a gene; V was cut back by 8 bases and J by 3 bases. There are 13 residues in the CDR3. The chain's CDR3 is CASDRDIDYGYTF. CDR3 bases: TGTGCCAGCGACAGGGACATAGACTATGGCTACACCTTC.

The CDR3 nucleotides are TGCAGTGCTAGCCAGGGAAAGGGTCAGCCCCAGCATTTT. It is translated as CSASQGKGQPQHF. J is TRBJ1-5 and V is TRBV20-1; D might be TRBD1 (5 bases). CDR1 is DFQATT, CDR2 SNEGSKA, per germline (reference sequence). The CDR3 runs 13 residues. V lost 3 bases, J lost 6 bases, and 12 bases lay in between.

This chain links TRBV6-1 with TRBJ1-1, with TRBD1 matching over 7 bases. Germline loops: CDR1 MNHNS, CDR2 SASEGT. CDR3 size: 15 residues. Trimming at V came to 4 bases and at J to 0 bases, leaving 5 bases not matched to a gene. The CDR3 DNA reads TGTGCCAGCAGTGTTCACAGGGGCCTGAACACTGAAGCTTTCTTT. Protein: CASSVHRGLNTEAFF.

The chain employs TRBV5-1 and TRBJ2-5, with a possible D match to TRBD1 (6 bases). The V and J ends lost 0 bases and 5 bases respectively, with 14 bases between them. Germline V gene sequence: CDR1 SGHRS, CDR2 YFSETQ. The CDR3 is made up of 15 amino acids. The chain's CDR3 is CASSLGGLGGETQYF. Here the CDR3 DNA reads TGCGCCAGCAGCTTGGGGGGGCTTGGGGGCGAGACCCAGTACTTC.

The J gene is TRBJ2-2, the V gene TRBV30; possibly TRBD1 for D (6 bases). CDR1 is GTSNPN and CDR2 is SVGIG in the germline V gene (reference sequence). The CDR3 loop spans 15 amino acids. V was trimmed by 0 bases and J by 6 bases, leaving 14 bases between them. DNA for the CDR3: TGTGCCTGGAGTGTCAGGGCAGGGGTCCCCGGGGAGCTGTTTTTT. It translates to CAWSVRAGVPGELFF.

The genes are TRBV19 and TRBJ2-5; no reliable D call. The V end was cut by 4 bases, the J end by 2 bases, with 17 bases between. Germline-derived CDR1 and CDR2 are LNHDA and SQIVND (reference sequence). The CDR3 spans 16 residues. The CDR3 loop is CASSTPTRRTQETQYF. Written as DNA, the CDR3 is TGTGCCAGTAGTACCCCGACGAGACGGACGCAAGAGACCCAGTACTTC.

The chain employs TRBV12-3 or TRBV12-4 and TRBJ1-1; 7 bases are shared with TRBD1. The V and J ends lost 5 bases and 1 base, in that order; junction bases with no gene match: 1. The CDR3 consists of 13 residues. CDR3 protein: CASSRTGNTEAFF. CDR3 nucleotide sequence: TGTGCCAGCAGTCGGACAGGGAACACTGAAGCTTTCTTT.

The CDR3 sequence: CASSDLAHGQGDGYTF. CDR3 in DNA: TGTGCCAGCAGTGATCTAGCCCATGGACAGGGGGATGGCTACACCTTC. The chain links TRBV6-1 to TRBJ1-2; 10 nucleotides agree with TRBD1. CDR1 is MNHNS, CDR2 SASEGT, per germline. Trimming took 3 bases from V and 6 from J; bases not matched to a gene: 10. This CDR3 region has 16 residues.

This clonotype was recorded once. This sequence joins TRBV30 and TRBJ1-2, with D possibly matching TRBD1 (5 bases). Trimming pared 4 bases from V and 4 bases from J, leaving 31 bases between. Germline lookup yields CDR1 GTSNPN and CDR2 SVGIG (reference sequence). The CDR3 is made up of 19 amino acids. This CDR3 reads CAWKMGLRGPSAIGYGYTF. The DNA for the CDR3 is TGTGCCTGGAAAATGGGCCTTCGGGGCCCGTCCGCGATAGGCTATGGCTACACCTTC. The whole variable domain, remainder taken from reference TRBV30 and TRBJ1-2, is SQTIHQWPATLVQPVGSPLSLECTVEGTSNPNLYWYRQAAGRGLQLLFYSVGIGQISSEVPQNLSASRPQDRQFILSSKKLLLSDSGFYLCAWKMGLRGPSAIGYGYTFGSGTRLTVV.

This chain uses TRBV30 with TRBJ2-2; D is undetermined. The ends were cut back, 3 bases at V and 1 base at J, with 12 bases in the middle. From germline, CDR1 is GTSNPN and CDR2 SVGIG (reference sequence). This CDR3 contains 15 residues. CDR3: CAWRADKRNTGELFF. DNA for the CDR3: TGTGCCTGGAGAGCAGACAAACGGAACACCGGGGAGCTGTTTTTT.

This clonotype was observed a few times. The rearrangement links TRBV2 to TRBJ1-1; D call uncertain. The germline V gene has CDR1 SNHLY and CDR2 FYNNEI. V gave up 3 bases and J gave up 3 bases, with 8 bases separating them. The CDR3 has 13 amino acids. The CDR3 nucleotides read TGTGCCAGCAGTGATGTGAGAGACACTGAAGCTTTCTTT. This gives the protein CASSDVRDTEAFF.

This chain joins TRBV2 and TRBJ2-5; D is possibly TRBD2 (5 bases). Germline V CDR1 and CDR2: SNHLY, FYNNEI. The V and J ends lost 10 bases and 4 bases respectively, with 16 bases between them. The CDR3 contains 13 residues. The CDR3 nucleotides are TGTGCCACCATGGGAATTCGGGGAGAGACCCAGTACTTC. Translating gives CATMGIRGETQYF.

The chain recombines TRBV20-1 with TRBJ1-5; tentatively, D is TRBD1 (6 bases). V gave up 6 bases and J gave up 6 bases, with 21 bases separating them. The CDR3 has 15 residues. Germline CDR1 and CDR2: DFQATT and SNEGSKA (reference sequence). The CDR3 here is CSARPGAGVSQPQHF. The CDR3 DNA is TGCAGTGCAAGGCCAGGGGCAGGGGTGAGTCAGCCCCAGCATTTT.

This clonotype has a handful of counts. The rearrangement uses TRBV2 and TRBJ1-1; 8 positions match TRBD1. Germline loops: CDR1 SNHLY, CDR2 FYNNEI. J was trimmed by 3 bases and V by 6 bases; bases with no gene match: 6. CDR3 length: 14 amino acids. The CDR3 loop is CASRYRGGDTEAFF. The CDR3 region has the DNA TGTGCCAGCAGGTACAGGGGGGGAGACACTGAAGCTTTCTTT.

The chain is built from TRBV12-3 or TRBV12-4 and TRBJ1-5; a weak D match, TRBD1 (5 bases). The CDR3 extends over 12 amino acids. Deletions cut 6 bases from V and 4 bases from J, with 7 bases between. The CDR3 loop is CASRAGNQPQHF. The CDR3 DNA reads as TGTGCCAGCAGGGCAGGGAATCAGCCCCAGCATTTT.

The chain is built from TRBV19 and TRBJ1-5; D is uncertain. Germline assignment: CDR1 LNHDA and CDR2 SQIVND (reference sequence). The CDR3 covers 14 residues. The ends were cut back, 6 bases at V and 1 base at J, with 10 bases in the middle. CDR3 sequence reads: CASSPGRSNQPQHF. In nucleotides, the CDR3 is TGTGCCAGTAGCCCCGGGAGGAGCAATCAGCCCCAGCATTTT. The entire variable domain, with the rest obtained from reference TRBV19 and TRBJ1-5, is as follows: DGGITQSPKYLFRKEGQNVTLSCEQNLNHDAMYWYRQDPGQGLRLIYYSQIVNDFQKGDIAEGYSVSREKKESFPLTVTSAQKNPTAFYLCASSPGRSNQPQHFGDGTRLSIL.